This T cell receptor (beta chain) was recovered during a study of T cells in Graves' hyperthyroidism and ophthalmopathy. Overall study results and limits: Expanded thyroid clonotypes (above 0.001) were mostly also found in blood. A model of 13 V-J pairs discriminated ophthalmopathy from stable hyperthyroidism.

Germline lookup yields CDR1 KGHDR and CDR2 SFDVKD. CDR3 size: 12 residues. Amplification targeted TCR beta CDR3 regions from RNA transcripts. Initially, a first-round RT-PCR of the TCR CDR3 employed the HTBI primer set. TCRdb re-called the multiplex PCR reads through MiXCR, storing one row per CDR3 protein. Of roughly 580,000 distinct CDR3 sequences detected, 46% appear once; the ten largest clones hold nearly 8.5%. Graves' hyperthyroidism showing no ophthalmopathy progression within 18 months was considered stable. Concerning this clonotype: Its target is not known.

This clonotype was obtained from a woman younger than 35 with Graves' hyperthyroidism. The chain uses TRBV24-1 and TRBJ2-7; 9 nucleotides match TRBD1. The sequencing sample was made of peripheral blood or thyroid tissue (not recorded which). The CDR3 here is CAPGQGKYEQYF. Here the CDR3 DNA reads TGTGCTCCCGGACAGGGGAAGTACGAGCAGTACTTC.